A single sample is the source of the 9 T cell receptor beta chains below, sequenced in a study of blood T cell repertoires in COVID-19. The method was immunoSEQ multiplex PCR; TCRdb's version includes in-frame clones alone and lacks a portion of them. The data contain 90,000 to 150,000 clones, about four fifths of them singletons. The specimen was peripheral blood. The source of these receptors is a human donor in a cohort sampled during active COVID-19.

This clone was seen more than once but under ten times. V gene TRBV6-5 combines with J gene TRBJ2-6; tentative D call: TRBD1 (6 bases). CDR3 size: 14 residues. The V end lost 6 bases, the J end lost 1 base, and 7 bases lay between the germline ends. CDR1 is MNHEY, CDR2 SVGAGI, per germline. CDR3 DNA sequence: TGTGCCAGCAGAACAGGGTCTGGGGCCAACGTCCTGACTTTC. Translating gives CASRTGSGANVLTF.

The rearrangement uses TRBV10-3 and TRBJ2-5; a weak D match, TRBD1 (6 bases). The CDR3 contains 12 residues. V was shortened by 10 bases and J by 0 bases, with 9 bases between the two germline ends. Germline V gene data show CDR1 as ENHRY and CDR2 as SYGVKD. The CDR3 region is CATGTYQETQYF. DNA for the CDR3: TGTGCCACTGGGACATACCAAGAGACCCAGTACTTC.

The rearrangement joins TRBV4-2 to TRBJ2-1, with 8 bases that match TRBD1. V was pared by 0 bases and J by 7 bases, with 8 bases of the junction left unmatched. Per the germline V gene, CDR1 is LGHNA and CDR2 is YNFKEQ. The CDR3 extends over 16 amino acids. CDR3 nucleotides: TGTGCCAGCAGCCAAGATAGGCAGGGGGCATGGAATGAGCAGTTCTTC. Translation gives CASSQDRQGAWNEQFF.

This sequence joins TRBV24-1 and TRBJ2-1, with D possibly being TRBD2 (5 bases). V was shortened by 3 bases and J by 7 bases, with 12 bases between the two germline ends. Germline values: CDR1 KGHDR, CDR2 SFDVKD. The CDR3 sequence is 14 residues long. CDR3 residues: CATSDARRVNEQFF. CDR3 DNA sequence: TGTGCCACCAGTGATGCCCGGCGGGTGAATGAGCAGTTCTTC.

The chain carries TRBV6-5 and TRBJ2-1, with 8 bases aligning to TRBD2. Trimming removed 0 bases from V and 2 bases from J; junction bases left unmatched: 3. The CDR3 runs 16 residues. Germline V gives CDR1 MNHEY, CDR2 SVGAGI. As DNA, the CDR3 is TGTGCCAGCAGTTACTCAAGCGGGGGCCCCTACAATGAGCAGTTCTTC. Amino acid sequence: CASSYSSGGPYNEQFF.

The V and J genes are TRBV6-6 and TRBJ1-5; a possible D gene is TRBD1 (5 bases). The CDR3 consists of 13 residues. Trimming shortened V by 5 bases and J by 5 bases, and 10 bases separated the two germline ends. CDR1 is MNHNY and CDR2 is SVGAGI in the germline V gene (reference sequence). CDR3 loop: CASSLWGDQPQHF. As DNA, the CDR3 is TGTGCCAGCAGTCTATGGGGGGATCAGCCCCAGCATTTT.

The DNA for the CDR3 is TGTGCCAGCAGAGAGACAGGGATCACTGAAGCTTTCTTT. This codes for CASRETGITEAFF. The chain carries TRBV27 and TRBJ1-1; TRBD1 matches at 7 bases. Looked up from germline, CDR1 is MNHEY and CDR2 is SMNVEV (reference sequence). Trimming removed 6 bases from V and 4 bases from J; junction bases left unmatched: 5. This CDR3 region has 13 residues.

CDR3 sequence: CASSPRAVYEQYF. The DNA of the CDR3 is TGTGCCAGCTCACCAAGAGCGGTCTACGAGCAGTACTTC. This rearrangement joins TRBV18 to TRBJ2-7; a weak D match, TRBD2 (5 bases). V lost 2 bases and J 3 bases, leaving 8 bases between the germline ends. Germline CDR1 is KGHSH and CDR2 is LQKENI. This CDR3 contains 13 residues.

The rearrangement uses TRBV6-1 and TRBJ1-1, with 7 bases lining up with TRBD1. J gave up 8 bases and V 2 bases, and 5 bases lay outside the gene matches. This CDR3 comprises 13 residues. Germline V gene lookup returns CDR1 MNHNS and CDR2 SASEGT. CDR3 protein: CASSEQNRGEAFF. CDR3 coding DNA: TGTGCCAGCAGTGAACAGAACAGGGGAGAAGCTTTCTTT.